This T cell receptor beta chain derives from a study of regulatory T cells in long-lasting Graves disease. The authors built TCR beta libraries using iRepertoire HTBI primers and Arm-PCR of CDR3 regions. MiXCR, applied by TCRdb to the multiplex PCR reads, yields one record per CDR3 protein. Of 400,000 to 500,000 distinct CDR3 sequences in the sample, approximately 15% were seen once. Time point in this sample: newly diagnosed GD, antithyroid drugs for less than 3 months. PBMCs were the source of the RNA used for TCR sequencing. There are many counts of this clonotype. These sequences were also reported in another study, on T cells in Graves' hyperthyroidism and ophthalmopathy. That paper notes: Clinicians diagnosed patients from clinical symptoms, serum thyroxine and TRAb, thyroid ultrasound and orbital computed tomography.

The source is a woman between 35 and 50 years old with Graves disease. The sample in question was peripheral blood mononuclear cells (PBMCs), obtained at new diagnosis, from a patient treated with antithyroid drugs.

The CDR3 protein is CASSLEGWTQYF. The CDR3 bases are TGTGCCAGCAGTTTGGAGGGGTGGACGCAGTATTTT. This chain uses TRBV12-3 or TRBV12-4 with TRBJ2-3, with D maybe TRBD2 (6 bases). Trimming shortened V by 3 bases and J by 9 bases, and 10 bases separated the two germline ends. The CDR3 is 12 amino acids.